These 32 T cell receptor beta chains originate from one sample sequenced in a study of blood T cell repertoires in COVID-19. Using immunoSEQ multiplex PCR, the repertoire was profiled, and TCRdb retains in-frame clones only, with some absent. Of roughly 150,000 clones listed, approximately 80% were seen once; the top ten hold 11%. What was sequenced was peripheral blood. Receptors originate from a human donor in a cohort sampled during active COVID-19.

The chain has TRBV5-1 and TRBJ2-1; no clear D gene. CDR1 and CDR2 from the germline V gene are SGHRS and YFSETQ. This CDR3 comprises 19 residues. Trimming took 1 base from V and 3 from J, leaving 23 bases between them. As DNA, the CDR3 is TGCGCCAGCAGCTTGTATTCCTCTACAGCAAGCTCCTACTACAATGAGCAGTTCTTC. It codes for CASSLYSSTASSYYNEQFF.

The chain couples TRBV19 to TRBJ1-1; no firm D call. Germline V gives CDR1 LNHDA, CDR2 SQIVND (reference sequence). The V end lost 3 bases, the J end lost 4 bases, and 21 bases lay between the germline ends. This CDR3 has 17 amino acids. The CDR3, as DNA: TGTGCCAGTAGTATGGGTTCGTCAAGACTCAGTAGCACTGAAGCTTTCTTT. It codes for CASSMGSSRLSSTEAFF.

V and J are TRBV21-1 and TRBJ1-4; the DNA was not compared with TRBD1, the D call given in the table. TRBV21-1 is a pseudogene segment. The CDR3 consists of 15 residues. The CDR3 DNA follows: TGTGCCAGCAACAAGACAGGCGCAACTAATGAAAAACTGTTTTTT. Translated, it gives CASNKTGATNEKLFF.

This chain links TRBV27 with TRBJ1-1; TRBD1 agrees at 7 bases. This CDR3 spans 14 amino acids. With 7 bases clipped from V and 4 bases from J, the junction kept 9 bases outside the gene matches. In germline, CDR1 is MNHEY, CDR2 SMNVEV (reference sequence). The DNA for the CDR3 is TGTGCCAGCAAGAGTCTCAGGGGGATCACTGAAGCTTTCTTT. Protein sequence: CASKSLRGITEAFF.

The chain recombines TRBV19 with TRBJ1-5, with TRBD1 identical over 12 bases. CDR3 length equals 16 residues. After removal of 7 bases from V and 5 bases from J, the junction contained 9 bases not matched to a gene. Germline CDR1 and CDR2: LNHDA and SQIVND (reference sequence). In DNA form, the CDR3 reads TGTGCCAGTAAATCCCCGGGACAGGGGGCTCATCAGCCCCAGCATTTT. It encodes CASKSPGQGAHQPQHF.

This chain links TRBV29-1 with TRBJ2-7; D not certain. Germline values: CDR1 SQVTM, CDR2 ANQGSEA. Trimming took off 4 bases at V and 0 bases at J, with 13 bases between the two ends. This CDR3 has 14 residues. This chain's CDR3 is CSVASHTLSYEQYF. Written as DNA, the CDR3 is TGCAGCGTTGCGTCCCACACGCTCTCCTACGAGCAGTACTTC.

This clone appeared a few times. This rearrangement joins TRBV6-6 to TRBJ2-6, with D perhaps TRBD2 (6 bases). Between the trimmed V and J ends, which lost 11 bases and 1 base, there was a span of 9 bases. The CDR3 runs 13 residues. CDR1 and CDR2 from the germline V gene are MNHNY and SVGAGI (reference sequence). The chain's CDR3 is CAGRSSGANVLTF. The CDR3 DNA sequence: TGTGCCGGGAGGTCGTCTGGGGCCAACGTCCTGACTTTC.

J is TRBJ2-5 and V is TRBV13; 8 bases are shared with TRBD2. J was trimmed by 1 base and V by 4 bases; bases with no gene match: 2. The CDR3 has 14 residues. Germline CDR1 and CDR2: PRHDT and FYEKMQ (reference sequence). The CDR3 coding sequence is TGTGCCAGCAGCTCCCGGGGGGGCCAAGAGACCCAGTACTTC. Translated: CASSSRGGQETQYF.

The chain links TRBV18 to TRBJ2-3, with D uncertain. The length of the CDR3 is 16 residues. V lost 0 bases to trimming and J lost 6 bases, with 16 bases between them. The V gene's germline CDR1 is KGHSH and CDR2 LQKENI. The CDR3 protein is CASSPPDTPGGDTQYF. The CDR3 region has the DNA TGTGCCAGCTCACCACCCGACACACCCGGTGGGGATACGCAGTATTTT.

V is TRBV29-1 and J is TRBJ2-3, with D perhaps matching TRBD2 (7 bases). The CDR3 loop spans 14 amino acids. CDR1 is SQVTM, CDR2 ANQGSEA, per germline. The V end was cut by 2 bases, the J end by 3 bases, with 12 bases between. The CDR3 region is CSVETGRDTDTQYF. The CDR3 DNA reads as TGCAGCGTTGAAACAGGGAGGGATACAGATACGCAGTATTTT.

The chain joins TRBV7-2 to TRBJ2-4; no definite D call. Trimming stripped 5 bases from V and 1 base from J, with 9 bases between. The germline V gene has CDR1 SGHTA and CDR2 FQGNSA. The length of the CDR3 is 14 residues. The CDR3 reads CASSTEWAKNIQYF. CDR3 DNA: TGTGCCAGCAGCACCGAGTGGGCCAAAAACATTCAGTACTTC.

This clone was seen a few times. This CDR3 is CASSNPQETQYF. CDR3 in DNA: TGTGCCAGCAGTAATCCTCAAGAGACCCAGTACTTC. The chain is built from TRBV27 and TRBJ2-5; D is unclear. The CDR3 contains 12 residues. Germline CDR1 MNHEY, CDR2 SMNVEV (reference sequence). V lost 5 bases and J 2 bases, leaving 6 bases between the germline ends.

The chain combines TRBV13 with TRBJ1-1, with a tentative D call TRBD1 (6 bases). CDR1 PRHDT and CDR2 FYEKMQ come from the germline V gene (reference sequence). V shed 4 bases and J shed 1 base, with 13 bases lying between them. This CDR3 region has 15 residues. The CDR3 region is CASSYRASKNTEAFF. As DNA, the CDR3 is TGTGCCAGCAGCTACAGGGCGTCTAAGAACACTGAAGCTTTCTTT.

This chain uses TRBV28 with TRBJ2-5; the match to TRBD2 covers 8 bases. Germline CDR1 and CDR2: MDHEN and SYDVKM. V gave up 1 base and J gave up 5 bases; unmatched junction bases: 9. The CDR3 runs 16 residues. The CDR3 DNA follows: TGTGCCAGCAGTTTATCCCGGAGCGGGGGTGGTGAGACCCAGTACTTC. Translation gives CASSLSRSGGGETQYF.

This sequence joins TRBV6-2 or TRBV6-3 and TRBJ2-1; D remains unclear. Looked up from germline, CDR1 is MNHEY and CDR2 is SVGEGT. V dropped 4 bases and J dropped 7 bases, with 14 bases sitting between them. The CDR3 sequence is 14 residues long. The CDR3 bases are TGTGCCAGCAGTTCCCAGAGGAGAGGTAATGAGCAGTTCTTC. Protein product: CASSSQRRGNEQFF.

The chain combines TRBV20-1 with TRBJ2-5, with 11 bases matching TRBD2. Unmatched junction bases numbered 11, after V lost 3 bases and J lost 5 bases. The CDR3 sequence is 16 residues long. Germline-derived CDR1 and CDR2 are DFQATT and SNEGSKA (reference sequence). The CDR3 nucleotides read TGCAGTGCTAGTTCCTTTACTAGCGGGAGAGAGGAGACCCAGTACTTC. Protein sequence: CSASSFTSGREETQYF.

The genes are TRBV19 and TRBJ2-1; 9 positions match TRBD2. The CDR3 loop spans 17 amino acids. The germline V gene encodes CDR1 LNHDA and CDR2 SQIVND (reference sequence). V lost 2 bases and J lost 2; bases outside the gene matches: 7. The CDR3 sequence: CASSISLGGRAYNEQFF. CDR3 DNA sequence: TGTGCCAGTAGTATAAGTCTCGGCGGGAGGGCCTACAATGAGCAGTTCTTC.

The chain carries TRBV15 and TRBJ2-7; TRBD1 might be the D (6 bases). The CDR3 contains 15 residues. V lost 1 base and J lost 6, with 16 bases in between. Germline CDR1 reads LNHNV; CDR2 reads YYDKDF (reference sequence). For the CDR3, the DNA is TGTGCCACCAGCAGAGGGGGGACACAAGGTTCCGAGCAGTACTTC. Protein product: CATSRGGTQGSEQYF.

The J gene is TRBJ2-1, the V gene TRBV24-1; 11 bases fit TRBD2. Trimming took 4 bases from V and 10 from J; bases not matched to a gene: 8. The CDR3 covers 15 residues. Per the germline V gene, CDR1 is KGHDR and CDR2 is SFDVKD. The CDR3 DNA follows: TGTGCCACCAGTGACCCCAATCGACTAGCGGGAGAGCAGTTCTTC. Its translation is CATSDPNRLAGEQFF.

The chain has TRBV7-8 and TRBJ1-5, with D perhaps TRBD1 (6 bases). The CDR3 is 16 amino acids. The germline gives CDR1 SGHVS, CDR2 FQNEAQ. V shed 5 bases and J shed 1 base, with 15 bases lying between them. The CDR3 is CASSPTWGLSNQPQHF. In DNA form, the CDR3 reads TGTGCCAGCAGCCCGACGTGGGGGCTAAGCAATCAGCCCCAGCATTTT. Using reference TRBV7-8 and TRBJ1-5 for the parts outside the CDR3, the full variable domain is GAGVSQSPRYKVAKRGQDVALRCDPISGHVSLFWYQQALGQGPEFLTYFQNEAQLDKSGLPSDRFFAERPEGSVSTLKIQRTQQEDSAVYLCASSPTWGLSNQPQHFGDGTRLSIL.

The sample holds a few counts of this clone. The genes are TRBV6-5 and TRBJ1-5, with D possibly TRBD1 on 5 matching bases. Germline assignment: CDR1 MNHEY and CDR2 SVGAGI. This CDR3 comprises 14 residues. The V end was cut by 6 bases, the J end by 5 bases, with 14 bases between. The CDR3 DNA sequence: TGTGCCAGCAGGTCAGGGTCCCAATATCAGCCCCAGCATTTT. Its translation: CASRSGSQYQPQHF.

This clone was detected only once. The junction differs from germline at one of its ends, possibly a read error. This chain joins TRBV12-3 or TRBV12-4 and TRBJ2-1, with 8 bases fitting TRBD2. The CDR3 is 12 amino acids. CDR3 nucleotide sequence: TGTGCCAGCAGTGCCGCCACGGGAGGGCCAGTCTTC. This codes for CASSAATGGPVF.

This chain joins TRBV5-1 and TRBJ2-7; 14 positions agree with TRBD2. V trimming: 3 bases; J trimming: 7 bases; junction bases outside the gene matches: 6. CDR3 size: 15 residues. CDR1 SGHRS and CDR2 YFSETQ come from the germline V gene. CDR3 residues: CASSSGLAGGREQYF. In nucleotides, the CDR3 is TGCGCCAGCAGCTCAGGACTAGCGGGGGGCCGGGAGCAGTACTTC.

The chain joins TRBV3-1 (or the pseudogene TRBV3-2) to TRBJ2-3; a possible D gene is TRBD2 (5 bases). V shed 4 bases and J shed 14 bases, with 19 bases lying between them. The CDR3 covers 13 residues. CDR1 and CDR2 from the germline V gene are LGHDT and YNNKEL (reference sequence). The CDR3 here is CASSRGGFKITYF. Here the CDR3 DNA reads TGTGCCAGCAGCCGAGGAGGCTTCAAAATTACGTATTTT.

J is TRBJ1-2 and V is TRBV9; tentative D call: TRBD1 (5 bases). Trimming removed 7 bases at V and 1 base at J, with 5 bases between. Looked up from germline, CDR1 is SGDLS and CDR2 is YYNGEE. The CDR3 has 11 residues. The CDR3 bases are TGTGCCAGCGACAGTAACTATGGCTACACCTTC. Protein product: CASDSNYGYTF. Full variable domain (remainder filled in from reference TRBV9 and TRBJ1-2): DSGVTQTPKHLITATGQRVTLRCSPRSGDLSVYWYQQSLDQGLQFLIQYYNGEERAKGNILERFSAQQFPDLHSELNLSSLELGDSALYFCASDSNYGYTFGSGTRLTVV.

This chain links TRBV7-2 with TRBJ1-4; D is possibly TRBD1 (5 bases). V was pared by 5 bases and J by 3 bases, with 13 bases between. This CDR3 region has 15 residues. The germline gives CDR1 SGHTA, CDR2 FQGNSA. CDR3 protein: CASSLSGQANEKLFF. Here the CDR3 DNA reads TGTGCCAGCAGCCTATCAGGGCAGGCTAATGAAAAACTGTTTTTT.

The rearrangement links TRBV12-5 to TRBJ2-6, with 10 bases that match TRBD1. The CDR3 spans 17 residues. The germline CDR1 and CDR2 sequences are LGHNT and FRNRAP. The ends lost 8 bases at V and 2 bases at J; junction bases unmatched: 9. The CDR3 region is CASLKGQGFAGANVLTF. The CDR3 DNA sequence: TGTGCTAGTCTCAAGGGACAGGGGTTCGCTGGGGCCAACGTCCTGACTTTC.

V gene TRBV6-5 combines with J gene TRBJ2-1; perhaps TRBD2 as D (5 bases). CDR1 is MNHEY, CDR2 SVGAGI, per germline. The CDR3 has 16 residues. Trimming pared 0 bases from V and 7 bases from J, leaving 16 bases between. CDR3 DNA sequence: TGTGCCAGCAGTTACTCGATCGGGGTTGTCCTAAATGAGCAGTTCTTC. It translates to CASSYSIGVVLNEQFF.

The chain has TRBV7-2 and TRBJ1-3, with no clear D. The V end was cut by 1 base, the J end by 0 bases, with 4 bases between. Germline V gene sequence: CDR1 SGHTA, CDR2 FQGNSA. CDR3 length: 14 amino acids. CDR3 coding DNA: TGTGCCAGCAGCTTAGGCGGCTCTGGAAACACCATATATTTT. It translates to CASSLGGSGNTIYF.

V and J are TRBV14 and TRBJ2-3, with 8 bases identical to TRBD2. The CDR3 sequence is 15 residues long. The V gene's germline CDR1 is SGHDN and CDR2 FVKESK. V dropped 4 bases and J dropped 1; count of bases not matched to a gene: 4. The CDR3 nucleotides are TGTGCCAGCAGCCTTAGCGGGACGGGCACAGATACGCAGTATTTT. It codes for CASSLSGTGTDTQYF.

The CDR3 protein is CASSFSTGRLHEQYF. The CDR3 DNA follows: TGTGCCAGCAGCTTCAGCACAGGAAGGCTCCACGAGCAGTACTTC. The V call is TRBV5-6, the J call TRBJ2-7, with D perhaps matching TRBD1 (5 bases). The CDR3 runs 15 residues. Per the germline V gene, CDR1 is SGHDT and CDR2 is YYEEEE. Trimming removed 2 bases from V and 5 bases from J, with 17 bases in between.

The V gene is TRBV5-5, the J gene TRBJ1-2, with TRBD1 matching over 9 bases. CDR1 and CDR2 from the germline V gene are SGHKS and YYEKEE (reference sequence). The CDR3 has 16 residues. The ends lost 4 bases at V and 8 bases at J; junction bases unmatched: 15. CDR3 loop: CASSPWIAQGAGGYTF. The DNA for the CDR3 is TGTGCCAGCAGCCCTTGGATCGCACAGGGGGCGGGGGGCTACACCTTC. The variable domain in full, completed from reference TRBV5-5 and TRBJ1-2, reads DAGVTQSPTHLIKTRGQQVTLRCSPISGHKSVSWYQQVLGQGPQFIFQYYEKEERGRGNFPDRFSARQFPNYSSELNVNALLLGDSALYLCASSPWIAQGAGGYTFGSGTRLTVV.